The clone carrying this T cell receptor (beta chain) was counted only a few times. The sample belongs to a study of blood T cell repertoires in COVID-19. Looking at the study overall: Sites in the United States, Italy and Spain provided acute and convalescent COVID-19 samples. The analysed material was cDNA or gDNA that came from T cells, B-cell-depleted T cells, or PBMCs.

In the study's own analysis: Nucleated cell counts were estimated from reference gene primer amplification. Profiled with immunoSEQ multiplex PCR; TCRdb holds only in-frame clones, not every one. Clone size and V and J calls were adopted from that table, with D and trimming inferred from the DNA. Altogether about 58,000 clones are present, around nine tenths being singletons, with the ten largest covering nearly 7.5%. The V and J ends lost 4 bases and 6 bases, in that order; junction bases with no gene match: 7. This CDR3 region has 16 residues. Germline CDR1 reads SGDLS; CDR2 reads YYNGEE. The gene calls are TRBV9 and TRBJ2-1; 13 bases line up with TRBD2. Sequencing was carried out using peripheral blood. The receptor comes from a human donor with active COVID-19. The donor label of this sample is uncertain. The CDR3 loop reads CASSLRTSGRGNEQFF. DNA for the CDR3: TGTGCCAGCAGCCTCCGGACTAGCGGGAGAGGCAATGAGCAGTTCTTC.